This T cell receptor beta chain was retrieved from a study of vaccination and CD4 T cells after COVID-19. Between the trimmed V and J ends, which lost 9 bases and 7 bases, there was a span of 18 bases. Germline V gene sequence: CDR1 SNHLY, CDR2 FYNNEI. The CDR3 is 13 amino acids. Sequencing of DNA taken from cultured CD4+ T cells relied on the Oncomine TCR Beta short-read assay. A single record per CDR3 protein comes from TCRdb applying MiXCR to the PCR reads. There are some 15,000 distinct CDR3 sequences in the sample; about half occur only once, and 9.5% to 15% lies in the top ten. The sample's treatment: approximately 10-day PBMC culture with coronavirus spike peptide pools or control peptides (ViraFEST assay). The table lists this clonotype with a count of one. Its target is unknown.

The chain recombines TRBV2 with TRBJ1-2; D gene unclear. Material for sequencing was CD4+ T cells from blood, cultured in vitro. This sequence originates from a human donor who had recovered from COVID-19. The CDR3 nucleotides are TGTGCCAGTGGGATTGGGCCCTCGGGTGGCTACACCTTC. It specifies CASGIGPSGGYTF.